Following are 14 T cell receptor beta chains from one sample sequenced in a study of blood T cell repertoires in COVID-19. Produced via immunoSEQ multiplex PCR; TCRdb's table is partial and in-frame only. The profile shows 410,000 or so clones, approximately 90% of them singletons. Specimen: peripheral blood. The receptors were sampled from a middle-aged woman with COVID-19, enrolled during active disease.

About this clone: The same CDR3 arises from other DNA sequences in this sample as well. The chain links TRBV7-2 to TRBJ1-1; tentative D call: TRBD1 (6 bases). V dropped 3 bases and J dropped 1 base, with 6 bases sitting between them. The CDR3 contains 13 residues. Germline lookup yields CDR1 SGHTA and CDR2 FQGNSA. CDR3 amino acids: CASSLDRNTEAFF. The CDR3 region has the DNA TGTGCCAGCAGCTTGGACAGGAACACTGAAGCTTTCTTT. Based on the CDR3 plus reference TRBV7-2 and TRBJ1-1, the full variable domain is GAGVSQSPSNKVTEKGKDVELRCDPISGHTALYWYRQSLGQGLEFLIYFQGNSAPDKSGLPSDRFSAERTGGSVSTLTIQRTQQEDSAVYLCASSLDRNTEAFFGQGTRLTVV.

V gene TRBV3-1 (or the pseudogene TRBV3-2) combines with J gene TRBJ1-5; 8 bases are a match to TRBD1. The V gene end was trimmed by 5 bases and the J gene end by 2 bases; junction bases not matched to a gene: 8. The germline gives CDR1 LGHDT, CDR2 YNNKEL (reference sequence). The CDR3 length is 16 residues. The CDR3 DNA reads TGTGCCAGCAGCGTGACCCGGGGACAGGGCAATCAGCCCCAGCATTTT. This translates into CASSVTRGQGNQPQHF.

This sequence joins TRBV29-1 and TRBJ1-2, with TRBD1 matching over 8 bases. CDR1 SQVTM and CDR2 ANQGSEA come from the germline V gene. The CDR3 sequence is 12 residues long. The junction had 4 bases not matched to a gene; V was cut back by 7 bases and J by 3 bases. The CDR3 coding sequence is TGCAGCGCCCAACAGGGGGACTATGGCTACACCTTC. Its protein product is CSAQQGDYGYTF.

The table lists this clone with a few counts. The chain is built from TRBV4-2 and TRBJ2-3; D may be TRBD2 (5 bases). There are 15 residues in the CDR3. Trimming left V 0 bases short and J 1 base short, with 8 bases between. Germline values: CDR1 LGHNA, CDR2 YNFKEQ. The CDR3 loop is CASSQEYGGTDTQYF. Here the CDR3 DNA reads TGTGCCAGCAGCCAAGAGTACGGGGGCACAGATACGCAGTATTTT.

The chain has TRBV2 and TRBJ2-7; 10 bases are shared with TRBD2. This CDR3 has 15 residues. The J segment lost 4 bases and the V segment lost 8 bases, leaving 11 bases of the junction unmatched. Germline V gene sequence: CDR1 SNHLY, CDR2 FYNNEI. CDR3 sequence (DNA): TGTGCCAGCTCGAGAGCGGGAGGGGGATATTACGAGCAGTACTTC. It specifies CASSRAGGGYYEQYF.

The rearrangement joins TRBV6-5 to TRBJ2-7, with a tentative D call TRBD2 (6 bases). V lost 6 bases and J 3 bases, leaving 15 bases between the germline ends. CDR1 MNHEY and CDR2 SVGAGI come from the germline V gene. The CDR3 loop spans 14 amino acids. CDR3 protein: CASRRAISGYEQYF. CDR3 bases: TGTGCCAGCAGAAGAGCTATTAGCGGCTACGAGCAGTACTTC.

The chain uses TRBV28 and TRBJ1-1, with D possibly being TRBD1 (5 bases). V was cut by 3 bases and J by 0 bases, with 11 bases left in between. Germline assignment: CDR1 MDHEN and CDR2 SYDVKM. This CDR3 region has 15 residues. The CDR3 DNA is TGTGCCAGCAGTTTGGGGGGGAGTTTGAACACTGAAGCTTTCTTT. Its protein product is CASSLGGSLNTEAFF. The variable domain in full, with the rest retrieved from reference TRBV28 and TRBJ1-1, is DVKVTQSSRYLVKRTGEKVFLECVQDMDHENMFWYRQDPGLGLRLIYFSYDVKMKEKGDIPEGYSVSREKKERFSLILESASTNQTSMYLCASSLGGSLNTEAFFGQGTRLTVV.

The chain couples TRBV19 to TRBJ1-5; 12 bases map to TRBD1. The CDR3 has 15 residues. The junction had 8 bases not matched to a gene; V was cut back by 7 bases and J by 7 bases. Germline CDR1 LNHDA, CDR2 SQIVND (reference sequence). The CDR3 region is CASTSGQGAKQPQHF. CDR3 nucleotide sequence: TGTGCCAGTACCTCGGGACAGGGGGCGAAGCAGCCCCAGCATTTT.

The chain carries TRBV28 and TRBJ1-1; 8 positions match TRBD1. V dropped 5 bases and J dropped 4; count of bases not matched to a gene: 9. Germline V gene lookup returns CDR1 MDHEN and CDR2 SYDVKM. The CDR3 is made up of 15 amino acids. CDR3 coding DNA: TGTGCCAGCAGTCCTCCAGGGGGCGCGGTCACTGAAGCTTTCTTT. This sequence encodes CASSPPGGAVTEAFF.

The J gene is TRBJ2-3, the V gene TRBV4-2; possible D gene TRBD2, 5 bases. The CDR3 loop spans 13 amino acids. With 6 bases removed from V and 5 bases from J, the gap between germline ends came to 12 bases. Germline assignment: CDR1 LGHNA and CDR2 YNFKEQ. This chain's CDR3 is CASSPGLGDTQYF. DNA of the CDR3: TGTGCCAGCAGTCCGGGGTTGGGAGATACGCAGTATTTT.

The chain carries TRBV28 and TRBJ2-2, with no clear D. Germline V gene sequence: CDR1 MDHEN, CDR2 SYDVKM. The CDR3 is 14 amino acids. Trimming took 6 bases from V and 1 from J, leaving 9 bases between them. The CDR3 loop is CASRDTLNTGELFF. CDR3 sequence (DNA): TGTGCCAGCAGAGACACCTTGAACACCGGGGAGCTGTTTTTT. Looking up the rest from reference TRBV28 and TRBJ2-2 gives the full variable domain: DVKVTQSSRYLVKRTGEKVFLECVQDMDHENMFWYRQDPGLGLRLIYFSYDVKMKEKGDIPEGYSVSREKKERFSLILESASTNQTSMYLCASRDTLNTGELFFGEGSRLTVL.

The rearrangement joins TRBV25-1 to TRBJ2-7, with D possibly matching TRBD2 (5 bases). With 6 bases removed from V and 6 bases from J, the gap between germline ends came to 12 bases. The CDR3 sequence is 12 residues long. The germline CDR1 and CDR2 sequences are MGHDK and SYGVNS. The CDR3 reads CASSRGRGEQYF. DNA for the CDR3: TGTGCCAGCAGCAGAGGTCGGGGCGAGCAGTACTTC.

The genes are TRBV5-1 and TRBJ2-1, with D perhaps TRBD2 (6 bases). V lost 2 bases to trimming and J lost 7 bases, with 16 bases between them. CDR1 is SGHRS, CDR2 YFSETQ, per germline. This CDR3 comprises 15 residues. CDR3 bases: TGCGCCAGCAGCTTAGAGGGAGGAAGAAAGAATGAGCAGTTCTTC. Translating it yields CASSLEGGRKNEQFF.

The chain joins TRBV30 to TRBJ1-5; tentative D call: TRBD1 (5 bases). The CDR3 extends over 14 amino acids. V lost 2 bases, J lost 2 bases, and 10 bases lay in between. From germline, CDR1 is GTSNPN and CDR2 SVGIG (reference sequence). The CDR3 protein is CAWSTGLGNQPQHF. CDR3 bases: TGTGCCTGGAGTACAGGCCTTGGCAATCAGCCCCAGCATTTT.